The 10 T cell receptor beta chains below come from one sample, sequenced in a study of T cells in tumors after PD-1 blockade. The method was immunoSEQ multiplex PCR; TCRdb's version includes in-frame clones alone and lacks a portion of them. The table has about 33,000 clones, over 75% seen once. The sample here was PBMCs, taken before anti-PD-1 treatment. These receptors all stem from a human donor with basal cell carcinoma.

This rearrangement joins TRBV18 to TRBJ1-1, with D unclear. CDR1 and CDR2 (germline): KGHSH, LQKENI. The V and J ends lost 3 bases and 0 bases respectively, with 11 bases between them. The CDR3 totals 15 residues. The CDR3 sequence is CASSPRELMNTEAFF. The CDR3, as DNA: TGTGCCAGCTCACCCCGGGAGCTAATGAACACTGAAGCTTTCTTT.

The chain has TRBV24-1 and TRBJ2-6, with D perhaps assigned TRBD1 or TRBD2 (5 bases each). The CDR3 length is 16 residues. CDR1 is KGHDR, CDR2 SFDVKD, per germline. V shed 4 bases and J shed 4 bases, with 13 bases lying between them. The CDR3 DNA follows: TGTGCCACCAGTGACCCCGGGGCCCGAGGGGCCAACGTCCTGACTTTC. Translated: CATSDPGARGANVLTF.

This chain links TRBV27 with TRBJ2-7, with D unresolved. V gave up 2 bases and J gave up 1 base, with 12 bases separating them. CDR1 and CDR2 (germline): MNHEY, SMNVEV (reference sequence). The CDR3 totals 15 residues. CDR3 sequence (DNA): TGTGCCAGCAGTTTAGGACCCATAGGGTCCTACGAGCAGTACTTC. Its protein product is CASSLGPIGSYEQYF.

The J gene is TRBJ1-3, the V gene TRBV9, with a weak D call TRBD1 (5 bases). Trimming cost V 3 bases and J 1 base, with 11 bases left between them. CDR3 size: 15 residues. Germline CDR1 SGDLS, CDR2 YYNGEE. The CDR3 sequence: CASSGRGGSGNTIYF. CDR3 sequence (DNA): TGTGCCAGCAGCGGACGCGGGGGATCTGGAAACACCATATATTTT.

The table lists this clone with a count of one. V and J are TRBV24-1 and TRBJ2-2; 11 bases line up with TRBD1. Germline trimming cut 4 bases from V and 3 bases from J; bases unmatched to any gene: 6. Germline assignment: CDR1 KGHDR and CDR2 SFDVKD. CDR3 length: 17 amino acids. The CDR3 loop reads CATSEPGQGGYTGELFF. CDR3 DNA: TGTGCCACCAGTGAGCCGGGACAGGGGGGGTACACCGGGGAGCTGTTTTTT.

CDR3 protein: CASSRTEDRADTQYF. In nucleotides, the CDR3 is TGTGCCAGTAGCCGGACGGAGGACAGGGCAGATACGCAGTATTTT. V is TRBV19 and J is TRBJ2-3; 8 nucleotides align to TRBD1. CDR3 length: 15 amino acids. CDR1 LNHDA and CDR2 SQIVND come from the germline V gene (reference sequence). The V segment lost 6 bases and the J segment 4 bases; nucleotides outside the gene matches: 9.

The V call is TRBV18, the J call TRBJ2-2; the D is unclear. Germline lookup yields CDR1 KGHSH and CDR2 LQKENI. The CDR3 length is 16 residues. Trimming removed 3 bases at V and 4 bases at J, with 15 bases between. Here the CDR3 reads CASSPVDRGGTGELFF. The CDR3 DNA is TGTGCCAGCTCACCTGTCGATAGAGGTGGCACCGGGGAGCTGTTTTTT.

This clone appeared a few times. The gene calls are TRBV9 and TRBJ2-1; D uncertain. Germline CDR1 SGDLS, CDR2 YYNGEE. V shed 1 base and J shed 5 bases, with 4 bases lying between them. CDR3 length equals 12 residues. The CDR3 nucleotides read TGTGCCAGCAGCGTACGAGACAATGAGCAGTTCTTC. Translation: CASSVRDNEQFF.

This clone showed up just once. The V and J genes are TRBV3-1 (or the pseudogene TRBV3-2) and TRBJ2-3; either TRBD1 or TRBD2 may fit D (5 bases each). The CDR3 has 15 residues. Trimming took off 4 bases at V and 2 bases at J, with 13 bases between the two ends. Germline assignment: CDR1 LGHDT and CDR2 YNNKEL (reference sequence). CDR3 DNA: TGTGCCAGCAGCCTAGCTGTCGGGGCCACAGATACGCAGTATTTT. It translates to CASSLAVGATDTQYF.

The J gene is TRBJ2-2, the V gene TRBV5-6; possibly TRBD1 for D (5 bases). This CDR3 is 16 amino acids long. V shed 2 bases and J shed 0 bases, with 11 bases lying between them. Germline loops: CDR1 SGHDT, CDR2 YYEEEE. The CDR3 DNA reads TGTGCCAGCAGCTTACCCGACAGCGCGAACACCGGGGAGCTGTTTTTT. This encodes CASSLPDSANTGELFF.